This T cell receptor (beta chain) derives from a study of a mutant IDH1 vaccine in newly diagnosed glioma. The overall study: The first vaccination came 4-6 weeks after radiotherapy alone, or with temozolomide cycles. The earlier regimen, radiotherapy, temozolomide, or both, was most often both. Study outcomes and limitations: Most patients, roughly 92%, showed vaccine-induced immune responses.

CDR1 is SGHKS, CDR2 YYEKEE, per germline (reference sequence). This CDR3 is built from 15 residues. V trimming: 4 bases; J trimming: 4 bases; junction bases outside the gene matches: 9. Repertoires were generated with immunoSEQ multiplex PCR, while TCRdb's copy carries only in-frame clones and drops some. The table includes around 45,000 clones, 85% to 90% detected once. Stated time point: week 35, safety follow-up. Vaccination used 300 ug of mutant IDH1 20-mer peptide per dose, with topical imiquimod. About this clone: What it binds is not known.

Sequenced material: PBMCs, taken from a glioma patient whose treatment included an IDH1 peptide vaccine. The receptor comes from a woman in her thirties or forties with glioma. The V call is TRBV5-5, the J call TRBJ1-2; 8 nucleotides match TRBD1. This CDR3 is CASSQGQVGTYGYTF. The CDR3 coding sequence is TGTGCCAGCAGCCAGGGACAGGTGGGCACCTATGGCTACACCTTC.